The present entry profiles one T cell receptor beta chain with its context. The CDR3 covers 14 residues. In germline, CDR1 is LNHDA, CDR2 SQIVND (reference sequence). Trimming stripped 3 bases from V and 4 bases from J, with 11 bases between. Original processing methods: How many nucleated cells were present was estimated from reference gene primer amplification. TCRdb's copy holds only in-frame clones and misses some; the assay was immunoSEQ multiplex PCR. The DNA gave D and trimming, while V, J and clone size come from that table. The sample contains roughly 100,000 clones, around nine tenths of which appear only once. The sample comes from a study of blood T cell repertoires in COVID-19. Across the whole study: Sites across the United States, Italy and Spain contributed samples from acute and convalescent COVID-19. Nucleic acid was either cDNA or gDNA, and it came from T cells, B-cell-depleted T cells, or PBMCs.

Sequencing was performed on peripheral blood. The sequence came from a human donor in a cohort sampled during active COVID-19. The chain uses TRBV19 and TRBJ2-3, with D possibly being TRBD2 (6 bases). The CDR3 DNA follows: TGTGCCAGTAGTATCCCCGGGAGTGCAGATACGCAGTATTTT. Translated: CASSIPGSADTQYF.